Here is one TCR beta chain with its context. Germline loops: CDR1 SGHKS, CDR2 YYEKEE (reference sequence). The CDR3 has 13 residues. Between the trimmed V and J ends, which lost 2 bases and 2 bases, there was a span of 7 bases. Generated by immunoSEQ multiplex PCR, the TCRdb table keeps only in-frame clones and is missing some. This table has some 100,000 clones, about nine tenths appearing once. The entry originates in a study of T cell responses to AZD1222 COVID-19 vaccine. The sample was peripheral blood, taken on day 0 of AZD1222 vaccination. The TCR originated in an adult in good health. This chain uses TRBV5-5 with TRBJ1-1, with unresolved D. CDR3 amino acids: CASSFGRNTEAFF. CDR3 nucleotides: TGTGCCAGCAGCTTTGGGCGAAACACTGAAGCTTTCTTT.